The rows below give T cell receptor beta chains drawn from one sample of a study of blood T cell repertoires in COVID-19. Produced via immunoSEQ multiplex PCR; TCRdb's table is partial and in-frame only. The repertoire consists of roughly 200,000 clones, with roughly 85% occurring once and the leading ten covering 15% to 20%. Sequenced input: PBMCs or T cells enriched from blood (not recorded which). The receptors were sampled from a man aged 40-50 years who had recovered from COVID-19. CDR3s include the opening cysteine and the closing phenylalanine or tryptophan.

V gene	J gene	CDR3 protein
TRBV2	TRBJ2-1	CASTDYNEQFF
TRBV10-3	TRBJ2-1	CAISPGTSGDEQFF
TRBV11-3	TRBJ2-3	CASSPGLARGGGEYF
TRBV6-2/TRBV6-3	TRBJ2-7	CASSYSPSGSAHEQYF
TRBV5-1	TRBJ2-7	CASSLGQGVHEQYF
TRBV19	TRBJ1-4	CASSSGGHSNEKLFF
TRBV6-5	TRBJ2-1	CASSKRASSYNEQFF
TRBV7-8	TRBJ2-1	CASSGEAGGLDEQFF
TRBV6-4	TRBJ2-2	CASSDAPSSSTGELFF
TRBV10-3	TRBJ2-1	CAISPGLAGGRNEQFF
TRBV12-3/TRBV12-4	TRBJ1-4	CASSTGQAEKLFF
TRBV18	TRBJ2-1	CASSPPSSGRRYNEQFF
TRBV7-9	TRBJ2-5	CASSLDRAAGETQYF
TRBV3-1/TRBV3-2	TRBJ2-2	CASSLGQASTGELFF
TRBV18	TRBJ2-5	CASSPLQGATQYF
TRBV11-3	TRBJ1-2	CASSLPGGATVNYGYTF
TRBV6-4	TRBJ2-2	CASSGLAGANTGELFF
TRBV28	TRBJ1-5	CASSLDREVRSNQPQHF
TRBV29-1	TRBJ1-2	CSVEKVGSGYTF
TRBV14	TRBJ1-6	CASSAIDRSPLHF
TRBV7-9	TRBJ2-1	CASSLFAGEGYNEQFF
TRBV19	TRBJ1-3	CASSMRGYGNTIYF
TRBV4-2	TRBJ2-7	CASSYRDRGKSGYEQYF
TRBV3-1/TRBV3-2	TRBJ1-4	CASSQDGVDNEKLFF
TRBV7-9	TRBJ2-2	CASSLNNRGRGNTGELFF
TRBV11-1	TRBJ2-7	CASSSPGSVYEQYF
TRBV12-3/TRBV12-4	TRBJ2-3	CASSGGGTDTQYF
TRBV4-1	TRBJ1-5	CASSQVTGGGNQPQHF
TRBV4-2	TRBJ1-4	CASTKDAGFPNEKLFF
TRBV6-5	TRBJ1-1	CASRLTGYTEAFF
TRBV6-1	TRBJ2-6	CASSELRANVLTF
TRBV9	TRBJ1-2	CASSVTGYGYTF
TRBV7-3	TRBJ2-1	CASSPRGQGADEQFF
TRBV28	TRBJ2-7	CASSLPGHGGEQYF
TRBV13	TRBJ1-2	CASSPGYGYTF
TRBV27	TRBJ2-1	CASGGLAGLYNEQFF
TRBV11-3	TRBJ2-7	CASSLRGAYEQYF
TRBV19	TRBJ1-4	CASSIGVSTNEKLFF
TRBV28	TRBJ1-2	CASSPGQKTYGYTF
TRBV5-8	TRBJ2-2	CASSLSGSSTGELFF
TRBV5-6	TRBJ2-1	CASSISTSGRINEQFF
TRBV6-2/TRBV6-3	TRBJ1-2	CASSPRQYGYGYTF
TRBV19	TRBJ1-2	CASSEPGQGANYGYTF
TRBV29-1	TRBJ2-2	CSVVSGGRNTGELFF
TRBV18	TRBJ2-1	CASSPPRGGPKNNEQFF
TRBV5-1	TRBJ2-1	CASRSPGGFRNEQFF
TRBV6-5	TRBJ2-7	CASSYRGQGTYEQYF
TRBV5-1	TRBJ1-1	CASSQGWNTEAFF
TRBV5-6	TRBJ1-1	CASSLRVNTEAFF
TRBV2	TRBJ1-1	CASGGTVKNTEAFF